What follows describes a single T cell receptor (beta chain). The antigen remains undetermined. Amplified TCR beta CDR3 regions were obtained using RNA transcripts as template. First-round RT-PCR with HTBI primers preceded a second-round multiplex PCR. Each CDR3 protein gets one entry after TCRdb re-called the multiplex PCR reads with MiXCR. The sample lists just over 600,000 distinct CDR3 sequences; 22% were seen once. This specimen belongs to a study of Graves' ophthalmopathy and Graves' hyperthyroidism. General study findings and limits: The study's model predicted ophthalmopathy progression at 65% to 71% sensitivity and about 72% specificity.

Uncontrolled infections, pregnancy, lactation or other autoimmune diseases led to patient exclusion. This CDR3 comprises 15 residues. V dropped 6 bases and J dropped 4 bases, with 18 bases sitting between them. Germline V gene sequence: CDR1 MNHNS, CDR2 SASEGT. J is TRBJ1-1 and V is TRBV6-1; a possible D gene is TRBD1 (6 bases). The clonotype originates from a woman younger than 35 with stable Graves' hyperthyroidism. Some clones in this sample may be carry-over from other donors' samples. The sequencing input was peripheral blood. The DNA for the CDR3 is TGTGCCAGCAGGGAACAGGGATCCCTACCCACTGAAGCTTTCTTT. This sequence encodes CASREQGSLPTEAFF.